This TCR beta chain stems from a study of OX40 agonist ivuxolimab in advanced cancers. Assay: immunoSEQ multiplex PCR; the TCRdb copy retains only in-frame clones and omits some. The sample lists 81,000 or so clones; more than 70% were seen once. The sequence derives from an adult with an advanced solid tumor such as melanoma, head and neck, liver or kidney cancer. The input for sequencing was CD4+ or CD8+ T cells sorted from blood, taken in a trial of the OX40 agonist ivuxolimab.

In DNA form, the CDR3 reads TGCAGCGCCCGGACGGGACCTCAGCAGTACTTC. This gives the protein CSARTGPQQYF. The V gene is TRBV29-1, the J gene TRBJ2-7; the D call may be TRBD1 or TRBD2 (5 bases each). CDR1 SQVTM and CDR2 ANQGSEA come from the germline V gene. Deletions cut 7 bases from V and 8 bases from J, with 15 bases between. The CDR3 sequence is 11 residues long.